These 8 T cell receptor beta chains were all obtained from the same sample, sequenced in a study of T cells in Graves' hyperthyroidism and ophthalmopathy. The CDR3 regions of TCR beta were amplified from RNA transcripts. The HTBI primer set drove a first-round RT-PCR of the TCR CDR3. TCRdb called the multiplex PCR reads again in MiXCR, with one record for every CDR3 protein. The table has a few hundred thousand distinct CDR3 sequences, about 15% seen once; the top ten hold less than 15%. Material: blood. The source of these receptors is a young woman with Graves' hyperthyroidism.

The chain combines TRBV18 with TRBJ1-2; tentatively, D is TRBD1 (5 bases). Trimming removed 2 bases from V and 5 bases from J, with 27 bases in between. CDR1 and CDR2 from the germline V gene are KGHSH and LQKENI. The CDR3 loop spans 19 amino acids. CDR3 residues: CASSPLAQGPMSEVYGYTF. The CDR3 nucleotides read TGTGCCAGCTCACCATTAGCGCAGGGCCCGATGTCAGAAGTGTATGGCTACACCTTC.

Ten or more counts support this clonotype. The chain employs TRBV12-3 or TRBV12-4 and TRBJ2-2; 8 positions agree with TRBD2. The CDR3 is 16 amino acids. V shed 5 bases, J shed 1 base, and the junction held 6 bases outside the gene matches. This chain's CDR3 is CASSPGLAGNTGELFF. The CDR3 DNA follows: TGTGCCAGCAGTCCCGGACTAGCAGGGAACACCGGGGAGCTGTTTTTT.

The chain has TRBV28 and TRBJ1-4, with TRBD1 as a possible D gene (5 bases). This CDR3 spans 16 amino acids. In germline, CDR1 is MDHEN, CDR2 SYDVKM. The V end lost 4 bases, the J end lost 5 bases, and 17 bases lay between the germline ends. The CDR3 is CASSSQVLGPNEKLFF. The CDR3 DNA sequence: TGTGCCAGCAGTTCCCAGGTTTTGGGACCAAATGAAAAACTGTTTTTT.

This clonotype occurred many times. V gene TRBV10-3 combines with J gene TRBJ2-7; TRBD1 matches 7 bases. The CDR3 extends over 14 amino acids. V shed 10 bases and J 1 base; nucleotides not matched to a gene: 10. Germline CDR1 reads ENHRY; CDR2 reads SYGVKD. CDR3 sequence (DNA): TGTGCCACTTATGGGACAGCAACGTCCTACGAGCAGTACTTC. Translation gives CATYGTATSYEQYF.

This clonotype came up a few times. This chain links TRBV12-3 or TRBV12-4 with TRBJ2-1; D remains unclear. The V end lost 6 bases, the J end lost 12 bases, and 9 bases lay between the germline ends. CDR3 length: 10 residues. In nucleotides, the CDR3 is TGTGCCAGCAGCGTGCTCGGGCAGTTCTTC. Its protein product is CASSVLGQFF.

This clonotype was detected many times. This chain connects TRBV9 to TRBJ1-1; perhaps TRBD1 as D (5 bases). Trimming took 0 bases from V and 0 from J, leaving 12 bases between them. The CDR3 contains 16 residues. Germline V gene lookup returns CDR1 SGDLS and CDR2 YYNGEE. The CDR3 sequence is CASSVVKGRLNTEAFF. CDR3 DNA: TGTGCCAGCAGCGTAGTAAAGGGACGGCTGAACACTGAAGCTTTCTTT. Complete variable domain (other parts from reference TRBV9 and TRBJ1-1): DSGVTQTPKHLITATGQRVTLRCSPRSGDLSVYWYQQSLDQGLQFLIQYYNGEERAKGNILERFSAQQFPDLHSELNLSSLELGDSALYFCASSVVKGRLNTEAFFGQGTRLTVV.

This clonotype turned up a few times. V usage is TRBV15 and J usage is TRBJ2-3; 8 bases agree with TRBD1. The CDR3 covers 14 residues. Germline assignment: CDR1 LNHNV and CDR2 YYDKDF (reference sequence). J gave up 2 bases and V 5 bases, and 3 bases lay outside the gene matches. CDR3 in amino acids: CATSQGAFTDTQYF. The CDR3 DNA reads TGTGCCACCAGCCAGGGGGCTTTCACAGATACGCAGTATTTT.

The chain couples TRBV5-1 to TRBJ2-2; D is perhaps TRBD2 (6 bases). V lost 0 bases to trimming and J lost 1 base, with 16 bases between them. This CDR3 contains 18 residues. The V gene's germline CDR1 is SGHRS and CDR2 YFSETQ. In DNA, the CDR3 is TGCGCCAGCAGCTTGGGGCGGGACGCCCAGGGGAACACCGGGGAGCTGTTTTTT. It codes for CASSLGRDAQGNTGELFF. Full variable domain (missing parts from reference TRBV5-1 and TRBJ2-2): KAGVTQTPRYLIKTRGQQVTLSCSPISGHRSVSWYQQTPGQGLQFLFEYFSETQRNKGNFPGRFSGRQFSNSRSEMNVSTLELGDSALYLCASSLGRDAQGNTGELFFGEGSRLTVL.